Listed here is a single T cell receptor (beta chain). Its antigen remains unidentified. A universal primer site and UMIs were added as TCR cDNA was made by 5'RACE template switching. TCRdb called the 5' RACE reads again in MiXCR, with one record for every CDR3 protein. The sample yields some 420,000 distinct CDR3 sequences, over 15% seen once. This entry comes from a study of T cells after yellow fever vaccination. V lost 0 bases to trimming and J lost 4 bases, with 13 bases between them. The CDR3 is 15 residues long. Germline CDR1 reads SGDLS; CDR2 reads YYNGEE. Study conclusions and caveats: Booster samples showed a return of most primary-vaccination clones (roughly 96% CD4, approximately 88% CD8).

This receptor was taken from a man younger than 30 who received the YFV17D yellow fever vaccine. This specimen consisted of PBMCs, obtained before the yellow fever booster vaccination. This chain connects TRBV9 to TRBJ2-5, with a weak D call TRBD2 (7 bases). This chain's CDR3 is CASSVVGGATETQYF. CDR3 coding DNA: TGTGCCAGCAGCGTAGTGGGGGGGGCCACAGAGACCCAGTACTTC.